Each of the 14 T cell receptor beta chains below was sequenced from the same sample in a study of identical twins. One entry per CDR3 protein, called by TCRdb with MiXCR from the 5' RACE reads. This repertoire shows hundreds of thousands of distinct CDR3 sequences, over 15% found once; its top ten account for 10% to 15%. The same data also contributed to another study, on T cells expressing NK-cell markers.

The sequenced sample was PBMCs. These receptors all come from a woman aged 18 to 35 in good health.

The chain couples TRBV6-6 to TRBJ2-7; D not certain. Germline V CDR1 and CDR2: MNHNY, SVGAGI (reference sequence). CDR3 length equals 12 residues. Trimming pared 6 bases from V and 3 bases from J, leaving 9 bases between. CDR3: CASSPNGYEQYF. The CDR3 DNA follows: TGTGCCAGCAGCCCCAACGGCTACGAGCAGTACTTC.

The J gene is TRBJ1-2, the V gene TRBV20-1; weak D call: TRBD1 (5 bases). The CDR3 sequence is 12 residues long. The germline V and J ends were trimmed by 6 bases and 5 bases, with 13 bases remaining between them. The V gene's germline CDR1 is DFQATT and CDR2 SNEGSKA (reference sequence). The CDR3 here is CSATSGGYGYTF. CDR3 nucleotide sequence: TGCAGTGCAACCTCTGGGGGATATGGCTACACCTTC.

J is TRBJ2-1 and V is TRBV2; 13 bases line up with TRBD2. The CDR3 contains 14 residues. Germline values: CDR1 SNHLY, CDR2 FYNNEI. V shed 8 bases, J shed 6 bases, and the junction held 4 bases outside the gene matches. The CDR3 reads CASQGLAGSNEQFF. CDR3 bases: TGTGCCAGCCAGGGACTAGCGGGATCCAATGAGCAGTTCTTC. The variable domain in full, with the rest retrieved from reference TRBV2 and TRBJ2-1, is EPEVTQTPSHQVTQMGQEVILRCVPISNHLYFYWYRQILGQKVEFLVSFYNNEISEKSEIFDDQFSVERPDGSNFTLKIRSTKLEDSAMYFCASQGLAGSNEQFFGPGTRLTVL.

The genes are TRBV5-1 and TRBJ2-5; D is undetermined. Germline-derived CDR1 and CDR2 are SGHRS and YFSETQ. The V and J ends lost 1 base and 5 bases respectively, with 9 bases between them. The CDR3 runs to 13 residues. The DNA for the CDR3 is TGCGCCAGCAGCTTGTTGTCCGAGGAGACCCAGTACTTC. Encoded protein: CASSLLSEETQYF.

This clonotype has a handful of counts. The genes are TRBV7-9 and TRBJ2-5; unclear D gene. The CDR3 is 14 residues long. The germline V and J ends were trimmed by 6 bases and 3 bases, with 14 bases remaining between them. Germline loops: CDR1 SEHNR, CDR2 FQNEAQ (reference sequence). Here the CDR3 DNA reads TGTGCCAGCAGTTCACCTCAGACCAAAGAGACCCAGTACTTC. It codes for CASSSPQTKETQYF.

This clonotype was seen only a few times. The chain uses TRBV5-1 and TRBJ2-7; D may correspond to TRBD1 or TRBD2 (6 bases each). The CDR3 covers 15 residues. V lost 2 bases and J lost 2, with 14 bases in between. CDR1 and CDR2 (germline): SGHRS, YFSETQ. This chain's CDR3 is CASSLGGMNAYEQYF. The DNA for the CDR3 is TGCGCCAGCAGCTTAGGGGGGATGAATGCCTACGAGCAGTACTTC.

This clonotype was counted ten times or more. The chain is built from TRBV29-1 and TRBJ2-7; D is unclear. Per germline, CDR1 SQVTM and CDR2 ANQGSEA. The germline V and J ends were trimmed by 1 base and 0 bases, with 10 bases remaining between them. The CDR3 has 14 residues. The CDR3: CSVEVPGSSYEQYF. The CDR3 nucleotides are TGCAGCGTTGAAGTGCCAGGCAGCTCCTACGAGCAGTACTTC.

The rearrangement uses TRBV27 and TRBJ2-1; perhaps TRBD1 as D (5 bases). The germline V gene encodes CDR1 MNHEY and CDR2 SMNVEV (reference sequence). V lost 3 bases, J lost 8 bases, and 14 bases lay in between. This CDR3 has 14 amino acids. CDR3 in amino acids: CASSLWGGLDEQFF. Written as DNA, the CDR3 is TGTGCCAGCAGTTTGTGGGGCGGCTTGGATGAGCAGTTCTTC.

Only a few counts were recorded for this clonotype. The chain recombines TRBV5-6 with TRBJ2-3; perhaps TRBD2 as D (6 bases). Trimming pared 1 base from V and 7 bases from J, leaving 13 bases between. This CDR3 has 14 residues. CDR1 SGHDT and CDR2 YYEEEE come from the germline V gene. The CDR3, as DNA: TGTGCCAGCAGCTTGTGGGACTTCCTAAATACGCAGTATTTT. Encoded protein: CASSLWDFLNTQYF.

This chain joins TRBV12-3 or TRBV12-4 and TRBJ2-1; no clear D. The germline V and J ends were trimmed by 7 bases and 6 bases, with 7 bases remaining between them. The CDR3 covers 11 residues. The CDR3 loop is CASMEFNEQFF. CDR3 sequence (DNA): TGTGCCAGCATGGAGTTCAATGAGCAGTTCTTC.

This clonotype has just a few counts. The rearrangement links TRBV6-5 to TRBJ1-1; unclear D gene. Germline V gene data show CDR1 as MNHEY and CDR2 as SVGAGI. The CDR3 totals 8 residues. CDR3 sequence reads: CGYTEAFF. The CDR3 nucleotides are TGTGGCTACACTGAAGCTTTCTTT.

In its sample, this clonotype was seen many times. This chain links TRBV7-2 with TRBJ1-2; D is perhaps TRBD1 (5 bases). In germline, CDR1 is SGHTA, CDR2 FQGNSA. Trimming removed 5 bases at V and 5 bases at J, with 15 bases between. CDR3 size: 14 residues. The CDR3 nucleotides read TGTGCCAGCAGCCCCTGGGACGGACCTTATGGCTACACCTTC. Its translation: CASSPWDGPYGYTF.

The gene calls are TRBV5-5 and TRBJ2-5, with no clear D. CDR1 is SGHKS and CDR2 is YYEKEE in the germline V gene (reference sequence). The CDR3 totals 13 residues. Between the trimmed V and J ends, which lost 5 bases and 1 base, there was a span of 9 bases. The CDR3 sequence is CASSGPSQETQYF. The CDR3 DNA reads TGTGCCAGCAGTGGCCCTTCCCAAGAGACCCAGTACTTC.

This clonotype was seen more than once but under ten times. CDR3 sequence (DNA): TGCAGTGCTAGAGATGGTCAAGAGACCCAGTACTTC. It specifies CSARDGQETQYF. The chain recombines TRBV20-1 with TRBJ2-5; D gene ambiguous. The CDR3 sequence is 12 residues long. The germline V gene has CDR1 DFQATT and CDR2 SNEGSKA (reference sequence). V dropped 0 bases and J dropped 2 bases, with 4 bases sitting between them.